This T cell receptor (beta chain) comes out of a study of tissue T cells after allogeneic stem cell transplantation. Turning to this clone: Germline and genes: mouse. The read ends 1 residue early relative to the CDR3; the germline J gene fills the gap.

Time point noted: mouse harvest day 14 after allogeneic transplant. Each mouse received 10^7 T-cell-depleted marrow cells plus 10^6 splenic CD5+ T cells by tail vein. V gave up 4 bases and J gave up 3 bases; unmatched junction bases: 3. Germline lookup yields CDR1 SGHDT and CDR2 FRDEAV. There are 15 residues in the CDR3. The method was immunoSEQ multiplex PCR; TCRdb's version includes in-frame clones alone and lacks a portion of them. The sample lists roughly 5,000 clones, about 41% seen once, with approximately 14% in the top ten. The TCR comes from a female BALB/c mouse given C57BL/6 T cells with graft-versus-host disease after an allogeneic hematopoietic cell transplant. The chain recombines TRBV14 with TRBJ2-1, with 11 bases aligning to TRBD2. Sequenced sample: gut tissue. CDR3 DNA (partial): TGTGCCAGCAGTCCCGGGACTGGGGGCTATGCTGAGCAGTTC. Translated: CASSPGTGGYAEQF. The full-length CDR3 reads as CASSPGTGGYAEQFF. Full variable domain (rest looked up from reference TRBV14 and TRBJ2-1): EAGVTQSPRYAVLQEGQAVSFWCDPISGHDTLYWYQQPRDQGPQLLVYFRDEAVIDNSQLPSDRFSAVRPKGTNSTLKIQSAKQGDTATYLCASSPGTGGYAEQFFGPGTRLTVL.